This paragraph reports one T cell receptor beta chain. Its antigen is not identified. The data stem from a study of cytomegalovirus exposure and HLA in healthy donors. Study observations and caveats: Confirmation in vitro established that a few CMV-associated chains were specific for CMV antigens. There were 150 to 200 TCR beta chains listed as cytomegalovirus-associated.

The CDR3 has 17 residues. Trimming took 4 bases from V and 2 from J; bases not matched to a gene: 6. Germline CDR1 reads SGHRS; CDR2 reads YFSETQ. The PCR used 60 Vbeta and 13 Jbeta primers. Profiling relied on immunoSEQ multiplex PCR, and the TCRdb table lists in-frame clones only, not all of them. The profile shows around 120,000 clones, about 80% of them singletons. The chain couples TRBV5-1 to TRBJ2-5, with TRBD2 matching over 15 bases. What was sequenced was PBMCs. This clonotype originated in a female donor in good health and CMV-seropositive. The CDR3 sequence: CASSPGGLAGGQETQYF. In nucleotides, the CDR3 is TGCGCCAGCAGCCCCGGGGGACTAGCGGGGGGACAAGAGACCCAGTACTTC.